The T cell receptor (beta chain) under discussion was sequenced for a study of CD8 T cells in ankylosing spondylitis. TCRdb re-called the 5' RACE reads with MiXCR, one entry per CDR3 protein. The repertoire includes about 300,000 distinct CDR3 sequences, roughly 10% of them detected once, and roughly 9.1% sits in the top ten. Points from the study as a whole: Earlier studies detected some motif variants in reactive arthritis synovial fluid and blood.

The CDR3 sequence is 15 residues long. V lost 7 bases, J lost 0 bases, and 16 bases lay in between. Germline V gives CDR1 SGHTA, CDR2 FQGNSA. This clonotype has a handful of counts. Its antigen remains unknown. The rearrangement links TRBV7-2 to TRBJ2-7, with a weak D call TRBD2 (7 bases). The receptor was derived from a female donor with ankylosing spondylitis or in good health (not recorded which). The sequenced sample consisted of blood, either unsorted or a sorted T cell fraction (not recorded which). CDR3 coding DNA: TGTGCCAGCACCCGGCGGGGGCTCAGCTCCTACGAGCAGTACTTC. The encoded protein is CASTRRGLSSYEQYF.